This is a list of T cell receptor beta chains from one sample in a study of chemoradiotherapy in HPV16-positive cancers. Sequencing used immunoSEQ multiplex PCR; TCRdb keeps in-frame clones, though not all of them. The sample contains 6,500 to 8,500 clones, about 88% of which appear only once. Sequenced material: tumor tissue, taken from a patient who underwent chemoradiotherapy. Receptors originate from a human donor with HPV-associated anogenital cancer. Each CDR3 is given with its conserved first and last residue. Fields, in order: clone size, J gene, V gene, D gene, CDR3 DNA, CDR3 protein. D genes are given only for firm matches. Clone size is not always given. Where it is, it says once, few, many or a class for expanded clones.

few,TRBJ2-3,TRBV10-1,NA,TGCGCCAGCAGTACGCGGGGAGTTAGCACAGATACGCAGTATTTT,CASSTRGVSTDTQYF
NA,TRBJ1-2,TRBV5-6,NA,TGTGCCAGCAGCTTGGGGGGGGCGCCCCTCTATGGCTACACCTTC,CASSLGGAPLYGYTF
NA,TRBJ2-5,TRBV5-1,NA,TGCGCCAGCAGCCGAGGGAGTAGAGGTTTGGGGGAGACCCAGTACTTC,CASSRGSRGLGETQYF
NA,TRBJ2-5,TRBV7-2,NA,TGTGCCAGCAGCTTATACGGACAGGAGACCCAGTACTTC,CASSLYGQETQYF
NA,TRBJ2-3,TRBV9,TRBD2,TGTGCCAGCAGCTTCGGACTAGAAGGAGATACGCAGTATTTT,CASSFGLEGDTQYF
few,TRBJ2-1,TRBV21-1,NA,TGTGCCAGCAGCAAAGGGGATAACCGCCGGAGCTCCTACAATGAGCAGTTCTTC,CASSKGDNRRSSYNEQFF
once,TRBJ2-3,TRBV7-9,NA,TGTGCCAGCAGCCTACTGAGCACAGATACGCAGTATTTT,CASSLLSTDTQYF
NA,TRBJ2-2,TRBV19,TRBD1,TGTGCCAGTAGTACCCCGGGACAGCTGAACACCGGGGAGCTGTTTTTT,CASSTPGQLNTGELFF
NA,TRBJ1-2,TRBV9,NA,TGTGCCAGCAGCGTAGCTCAAGGACAGAACTATGGCTACACCTTC,CASSVAQGQNYGYTF
NA,TRBJ2-2,TRBV27,NA,TGTGCCAGCAGTTTATGGCAGGCGAACACCGGGGAGCTGTTTTTT,CASSLWQANTGELFF
NA,TRBJ2-3,TRBV4-2,TRBD2,TGTGCCAGCAGCCAAGAGGGGGGCGGGGGGACGCACAGAGGGCAGTATTTT,CASSQEGGGGTHRGQYF
NA,TRBJ1-2,TRBV7-9,NA,TGTGCCATCTGGGAGGGTCGCTACACCTTC,CAIWEGRYTF
NA,TRBJ1-1,TRBV2,TRBD1,TGTGCCAGCAGGACCCCGGGACAGAGGGTAACTAACACTGAAGCTTTCTTT,CASRTPGQRVTNTEAFF
NA,TRBJ2-1,TRBV4-2,TRBD2,TGTGCCAGCAGCCAATTAGGGAGTCTAGCGGCAAACAATGAGCAGTTCTTC,CASSQLGSLAANNEQFF
NA,TRBJ1-2,TRBV6-5,TRBD1,TGTGCCAGCAGTTCCCCGGGACAGGGAAAGGATGGCTACACCTTC,CASSSPGQGKDGYTF
NA,TRBJ2-1,TRBV5-1,TRBD1,TGCGCCAGCAGCTTGGGGGACAGAAGGACCAATGAGCAGTTCTTC,CASSLGDRRTNEQFF
NA,TRBJ1-2,TRBV19,NA,TGTGCCAGTAGTATAGGTGACAGCCTTAACTATGGCTACACCTTC,CASSIGDSLNYGYTF
NA,TRBJ2-3,TRBV6-1,TRBD1,TGTGCCAGCAGTGCTGGGGCAGGGGGCGCAGTGTCCAGCACAGATACGCAGTATTTT,CASSAGAGGAVSSTDTQYF
once,TRBJ2-4,TRBV2,NA,TGTGCCAGCAGTGAAGATAGGGCGGGTCAAGCCAAAAACATTCAGTACTTC,CASSEDRAGQAKNIQYF
NA,TRBJ1-5,TRBV2,NA,TGTGCCAGCAGTACCCAGGGTGCTGAGCCCCAGCATTTT,CASSTQGAEPQHF
NA,TRBJ2-1,TRBV28,TRBD1,TGTGCCAGCAGAGACAGGGTTTGGGGCAATGAGCAGTTCTTC,CASRDRVWGNEQFF
NA,TRBJ2-7,TRBV19,NA,TGTGCCAGTAGTCCTGGACGTCTTAGCTCCTACGAGCAGTACTTC,CASSPGRLSSYEQYF